The 14 T cell receptor beta chains below all came from one sample that was sequenced in a study of blood T cell repertoires in COVID-19. Method: immunoSEQ multiplex PCR; TCRdb's copy keeps in-frame clones and lacks some. This table holds 40,000 to 55,000 clones, 86% found once. Sequencing was done on a sample of peripheral blood. The receptors were gathered from a human donor in a cohort sampled during active COVID-19.

In this sample, this clone turned up once. This chain connects TRBV28 to TRBJ1-4; unclear D gene. The V and J ends lost 5 bases and 5 bases respectively, with 12 bases between them. The CDR3 is made up of 14 amino acids. Germline loops: CDR1 MDHEN, CDR2 SYDVKM. CDR3 in DNA: TGTGCCAGCAGTCTGACGGGGAGCAATGAAAAACTGTTTTTT. Amino acids: CASSLTGSNEKLFF.

V usage is TRBV6-5 and J usage is TRBJ2-3; 11 positions match TRBD2. Losses at the gene ends were 7 bases for V and 5 bases for J; bases not matched to a gene: 2. The CDR3 contains 13 residues. Germline assignment: CDR1 MNHEY and CDR2 SVGAGI. In DNA, the CDR3 is TGTGCCAGCAAACTAGCGGGAGTAGATACGCAGTATTTT. This gives the protein CASKLAGVDTQYF.

A single count supports this clone. This chain joins TRBV7-7 and TRBJ2-7, with D possibly being TRBD2 (6 bases). The V and J ends lost 5 bases and 3 bases respectively, with 17 bases between them. The CDR3 consists of 15 residues. The V gene's germline CDR1 is SSHAT and CDR2 FNYEAQ (reference sequence). DNA of the CDR3: TGTGCCAGCAGCCTCAAGGAGGGGTTCGTCTACGAGCAGTACTTC. As protein: CASSLKEGFVYEQYF.

The chain joins TRBV7-2 to TRBJ2-2; the match to TRBD2 covers 7 bases. V lost 1 base, J lost 5 bases, and 7 bases stayed unmatched. CDR3 length: 16 amino acids. Germline V lookup: CDR1 SGHTA, CDR2 FQGNSA. The CDR3 region is CASSLGPSGMTGELFF. CDR3 DNA sequence: TGTGCCAGCAGCTTAGGTCCTAGCGGAATGACCGGGGAGCTGTTTTTT. Full variable domain (missing parts from reference TRBV7-2 and TRBJ2-2): GAGVSQSPSNKVTEKGKDVELRCDPISGHTALYWYRQSLGQGLEFLIYFQGNSAPDKSGLPSDRFSAERTGGSVSTLTIQRTQQEDSAVYLCASSLGPSGMTGELFFGEGSRLTVL.

The rearrangement joins TRBV19 to TRBJ2-2; tentative D call: TRBD2 (6 bases). This CDR3 is built from 15 residues. Trimming removed 2 bases from V and 6 bases from J, with 13 bases in between. Germline V gene sequence: CDR1 LNHDA, CDR2 SQIVND (reference sequence). The DNA of the CDR3 is TGTGCCAGTAGTATAAACGGCAGGGAGGCCGGGGAGCTGTTTTTT. Translating gives CASSINGREAGELFF.

V gene TRBV27 combines with J gene TRBJ1-4; 9 bases are a match to TRBD1. Germline V gene data show CDR1 as MNHEY and CDR2 as SMNVEV (reference sequence). With 3 bases clipped from V and 0 bases from J, the junction kept 20 bases outside the gene matches. This CDR3 is 22 amino acids long. In nucleotides, the CDR3 is TGTGCCAGCAGTTTGACGCCTATCACAGGGGGCGGTCTTGTCGCAACTAATGAAAAACTGTTTTTT. Its protein is CASSLTPITGGGLVATNEKLFF.

This clone was detected once. This chain connects TRBV24-1 to TRBJ2-3; weak D call: TRBD2 (6 bases). The CDR3 is 14 residues long. The germline V gene has CDR1 KGHDR and CDR2 SFDVKD. V lost 1 base, J lost 6 bases, and 10 bases lay in between. CDR3 region: CATSDFTRGDTQYF. In DNA, the CDR3 is TGTGCCACCAGTGATTTTACGCGGGGTGATACGCAGTATTTT.

The chain recombines TRBV4-1 with TRBJ1-2; D gene ambiguous. V lost 0 bases and J lost 6, with 26 bases in between. Germline V gene lookup returns CDR1 MGHRA and CDR2 YSYEKL. The CDR3 has 19 amino acids. The CDR3: CASSQDGGTMDAGKDGYTF. CDR3 in DNA: TGCGCCAGCAGCCAAGACGGAGGAACTATGGACGCGGGAAAGGATGGCTACACCTTC.

The chain employs TRBV5-4 and TRBJ2-7; D is perhaps TRBD1 (6 bases). The CDR3 is made up of 13 amino acids. V dropped 0 bases and J dropped 5 bases, with 9 bases sitting between them. CDR1 and CDR2 from the germline V gene are SGHNT and YYREEE (reference sequence). The CDR3 bases are TGTGCCAGCAGCTTGGCTGGGGGCGACGAGCAGTACTTC. Protein product: CASSLAGGDEQYF.

The chain has TRBV10-3 and TRBJ2-7, with 7 bases that match TRBD1. With 11 bases clipped from V and 0 bases from J, the junction kept 10 bases outside the gene matches. Germline loops: CDR1 ENHRY, CDR2 SYGVKD. This CDR3 is 14 amino acids long. Written as DNA, the CDR3 is TGTGCCTCCAAACCGGGACAGTCCTCCTACGAGCAGTACTTC. Its translation: CASKPGQSSYEQYF.

This clone is a singleton in its sample. The chain employs TRBV5-1 and TRBJ2-7; TRBD2 might be the D (8 bases). CDR1 SGHRS and CDR2 YFSETQ come from the germline V gene. The CDR3 spans 16 residues. The germline V and J ends were trimmed by 4 bases and 0 bases, with 17 bases remaining between them. The CDR3 region is CASSPGGGQPSYEQYF. The CDR3 nucleotides are TGCGCCAGCAGCCCGGGGGGGGGACAGCCCTCCTACGAGCAGTACTTC.

The J gene is TRBJ2-5, the V gene TRBV18; 8 nucleotides line up with TRBD1. This CDR3 spans 13 amino acids. In germline, CDR1 is KGHSH, CDR2 LQKENI. V lost 4 bases and J lost 3; bases outside the gene matches: 1. Written as DNA, the CDR3 is TGTGCCAGCTCACGGGGACAGGAAGAGACCCAGTACTTC. Its protein is CASSRGQEETQYF.

The genes are TRBV23-1 and TRBJ1-4, with D perhaps TRBD1 (5 bases). TRBV23-1 carries the ORF label, with uncertain function. Trimming pared 3 bases from V and 1 base from J, leaving 12 bases between. The CDR3 has 16 residues. CDR3 residues: CASSHSGGGTNEKLFF. In DNA form, the CDR3 reads TGCGCCAGCAGTCACTCGGGGGGAGGAACTAATGAAAAACTGTTTTTT.

This chain joins TRBV4-3 and TRBJ2-5, with D tentatively TRBD2 (6 bases). V was pared by 4 bases and J by 5 bases, with 14 bases between. CDR3 length: 14 amino acids. Germline V gives CDR1 LGHNA, CDR2 YSLEER. CDR3 DNA: TGCGCCAGCAGCCGGGGGGATGGACTGGAGACCCAGTACTTC. Translated: CASSRGDGLETQYF.